The clone carrying this TCR beta chain has ten or more counts. RNA transcripts yielded amplified TCR beta CDR3 regions. An initial round of RT-PCR targeting the TCR CDR3 relied on the HTBI primer set. TCRdb re-called the multiplex PCR reads with MiXCR, one entry per CDR3 protein. Of 750,000 to 900,000 distinct CDR3 sequences listed, 35% to 45% are singletons. The sample is drawn from a study of T cells in Graves' hyperthyroidism and ophthalmopathy. CDR1 is SGHTA and CDR2 is FQGNSA in the germline V gene. The CDR3 is made up of 16 amino acids. The trim removed 0 bases at V and 0 bases at J, leaving 2 bases unmatched.

The chain uses TRBV7-2 and TRBJ1-3, with 7 bases identical to TRBD1. Sequencing used blood. This sequence originates from a man between 18 and 29 years old with Graves' hyperthyroidism. The CDR3: CASSLAGTVSGNTIYF. DNA of the CDR3: TGTGCCAGCAGCTTAGCTGGGACAGTCTCTGGAAACACCATATATTTT.